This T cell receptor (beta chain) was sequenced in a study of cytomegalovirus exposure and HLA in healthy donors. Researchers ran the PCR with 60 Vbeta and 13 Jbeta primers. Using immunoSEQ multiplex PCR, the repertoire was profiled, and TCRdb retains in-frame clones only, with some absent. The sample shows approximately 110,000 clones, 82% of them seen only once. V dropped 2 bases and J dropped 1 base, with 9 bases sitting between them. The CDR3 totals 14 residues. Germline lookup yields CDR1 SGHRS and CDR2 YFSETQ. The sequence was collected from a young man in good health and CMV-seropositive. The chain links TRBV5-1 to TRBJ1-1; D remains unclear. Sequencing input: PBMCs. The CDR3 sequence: CASSFNTQNTEAFF. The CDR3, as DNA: TGCGCCAGCAGCTTCAACACCCAGAACACTGAAGCTTTCTTT.